This T cell receptor (beta chain) appears in the sequencing data of a study of regulatory T cells in long-lasting Graves disease (dated by TCRdb to 2020 to 2023). About the study as a whole: Antithyroid drugs had been taken for less than 3 months by newly diagnosed Graves' disease patients. A total of about 35 samples underwent TCR sequencing: some 13 from persistent and roughly 20 from newly diagnosed Graves' disease patients. Persistent Graves' disease patients were compared with newly diagnosed Graves' disease patients by peripheral blood TCR sequencing and RNA sequencing. The study was registered as a clinical trial and conducted in China. What the authors observed across the whole study: Sequencing and analysis were restricted to the TCR beta chain. Compared with newly diagnosed patients, persistent Graves' disease patients had lower TCR Shannon entropy and fewer highly expanded clones, which suggests clonal expansion. The authors noted that the small sample size was a limitation that may lower accuracy. Preferential use of TRBV28, TRBJ1-2 and TRBJ2-5 was observed in persistent disease, whereas TRBV20-1 and TRBJ2-1 were favored in newly diagnosed disease. Patients with persistent disease shared more public clonotypes (fewer than 3,000) than newly diagnosed patients did (about 1,000). Only peripheral blood was studied, because thyroid tissue, the primary lesion, was inaccessible.

This clonotype has only a few counts. It lacks a known antigen. No base-level quality is on record; no much larger clone is a single base apart. Library generation was performed with multiplex PCR. The sequencer listed for this sample is Illumina HiSeq 4000. iRepertoire HTBI primers and Arm-PCR amplification of CDR3 regions were used to construct TCR beta libraries. Before sequencing, the PCR products went through gel purification. Concerning the study's data processing: A total of fewer than 65 TRBV and 14 TRBJ segments were identified across samples and were used for gene usage analysis of CDR3 amino acid clonotypes. Filtered high-quality paired reads were merged into contigs using COPE and FqMerger. BLAST was used to align contigs to the IMGT TRBV, TRBD and TRBJ reference genes, and CDR3 was defined following IMGT. Any clonotype with a frequency above 0.1% was counted as a highly expanded clone. Shannon entropy served as the measure of repertoire diversity, while the Gini coefficient captured V-J evenness. Public clonotypes were defined as clonotypes shared by more than one individual. TCRdb handled the public reads itself, with Q25 trimming in fastp and clone calling in MiXCR, and kept productive beta chains. When rows share a CDR3 protein, they turn into one entry using the most common DNA and genes. The V and J calls come from TCRdb's annotation, not from the publication. The sample table holds 440,000 or so distinct CDR3 sequences, of which around 15% were seen once. The ten biggest clones cover around a tenth of the sample.

The time point tag for this specimen amounts to: newly diagnosed GD, antithyroid drugs for less than 3 months. RNA was extracted from PBMCs in TRIzol for both TCR sequencing and RNA sequencing. Graves' disease was diagnosed according to American Thyroid Association guidelines. Patients for the study were recruited at an endocrinology department in Xi'an, China. From each patient, 7.5 to 10 milliliters of peripheral blood was collected into an EDTA anticoagulant tube. Ficoll Paque Plus density gradient separation was used to isolate PBMCs, and no additional T cell sorting was done. An Agilent 2100 Bioanalyzer and agarose gel were used to check RNA quality, and a NanoDrop 2000 was used to measure RNA concentration. Measured from the cysteine to the phenylalanine, the CDR3 is 16 residues long. Only the CDR3 DNA stays, 48 bases, in frame from base 1. As encoded in the germline V gene, CDR1 is MDHEN while CDR2 is SYDVKM. V is cut by 3 bases and J by 1 base, and the space between the germline ends is 12 bases.

The same data also contributed to another study, on T cells in Graves' hyperthyroidism and ophthalmopathy. The second publication reports: Graves' hyperthyroidism was defined as stable when no progression to ophthalmopathy occurred over 18 months of follow-up. Hyperthyroidism patients were newly diagnosed, with disease duration under 2 months, and aged 18 to 65 years. Exclusion was applied to patients with uncontrolled infections, other autoimmune diseases, pregnancy or lactation. Diagnoses relied on clinical symptoms, serum thyroxine and TRAb, thyroid ultrasound and orbital computed tomography. The first round of RT-PCR for the TCR CDR3 was performed with the HTBI primer set and the Qiagen OneStep RT-PCR kit. Most expanded thyroid clonotypes (frequency above 0.001) were also found in blood, which suggests that blood repertoires may mirror thyroid immune responses. A model built on a 13 V-J signature distinguished ophthalmopathy from stable hyperthyroidism, reaching 85% to 90% sensitivity and about 81% specificity in cross-validation and 80%/75% in testing. In validation, the model predicted progression to ophthalmopathy a median of approximately 6.6 months before onset, with around 70% sensitivity and more than 72% specificity. To identify distinguishing TCR V-J signatures, a discovery cohort of 100 patients was used, comprising 43 with Graves' ophthalmopathy and around 60 with stable Graves' hyperthyroidism. Whether ophthalmopathy could be predicted prospectively was tested in an independent validation cohort made up of roughly 20 hyperthyroidism patients plus 17 patients who later progressed to ophthalmopathy. For training and testing, the 80 to 100 patients in the discovery cohort were randomly divided in a 7:3 ratio. Thyroid tissue and blood T-cell repertoires from more than 5 Graves' hyperthyroidism patients were also compared in the study. Once sampling was done, hyperthyroidism patients were given methimazole at a starting dose of 30 mg daily, whereas ophthalmopathy patients were given high-dose intravenous methylprednisolone. Libraries were constructed in a second round of multiplex PCR, after which size selection and purification were performed. Sequencing of the libraries was done on an Illumina HiSeq2000 using paired-end 100 bp reads. SOAPnuke was used to process the raw data, with reads discarded if the reads contained adapters or uncalled bases, had a mean Phred below 15, or lacked an exact constant-primer or identifier match. COPE v1.2.5 was used to merge the high-quality paired reads, and each unique nucleotide sequence was defined as a clonotype. MiTCR v1.1 was used to align the clonotypes against IMGT TRBV, TRBD and TRBJ reference segments. The analysis included only V-J combinations with a frequency above 0.0001, which together covered 98% to 99.2% of the repertoires. A TCS score was defined as the ratio between F50 (clonal expansion) and ExV (chaos), using BLOSUM62-based TCRdist between CDR3 peptides within each V-J. Welch's t-statistics and random forest reduced around 510 V-J features to 10 to 15, which were used in a naive Bayes classifier (R e1071). Sample size was not statistically predetermined, and blinding of investigators to group allocation was not performed. TCR Vbeta CDR3 sequencing of 135 peripheral blood samples (over 40 ophthalmopathy, 70 to 85 hyperthyroidism and roughly 17 progressor patients) is reported in the paper.

Specimen: peripheral blood mononuclear cells (PBMCs), collected at new diagnosis, from a patient treated with antithyroid drugs. This clonotype was sampled from a woman aged 30 to 39 with Graves disease. Donor details come from another sample of the same person, matched by shared clones. The V and J segments used are TRBV28 and TRBJ2-2; TRBD2 might be the D gene, on 6 matching bases. At the DNA level, the sequence is TGTGCCAGCAGTTTTCCGGGACTTCTGAACACCGGGGAGCTGTTTTTT. Its protein is CASSFPGLLNTGELFF.